The rows below give T cell receptor beta chains drawn from one sample of a study of T cell clusters in autoimmune cytopenias. TCRdb reprocessed the multiplex PCR reads, keeping one entry per CDR3 protein, no DNA. The sample totals thousands of distinct CDR3 sequences. The same data also contributed to another study, on T cell repertoires in aging, cancer and after chemotherapy.

Specimen: peripheral blood. These receptor sequences come from a human donor with an autoimmune cytopenia or autoimmune hepatitis (not recorded which). CDR3s include the opening cysteine and the closing phenylalanine or tryptophan. Clone size is not always given. Where it is, it says once, few, many or a class for expanded clones.

size	V	J	CDR3
medium-sized	TRBV29-1	TRBJ1-1	CSVQWNTEAFF
NA	TRBV12-3/TRBV12-4	TRBJ1-5	CASSLGHTGQPQHF
NA	TRBV6-1	TRBJ2-3	CASSENLGGFGTDTQYF
NA	TRBV5-6	TRBJ2-5	CASSLGGGRQETQYF
NA	TRBV25-1	TRBJ2-3	CASRLQGTDTQYF
NA	TRBV6-5	TRBJ2-2	CASTTGGYGTGELFF
NA	TRBV10-2	TRBJ1-1	CASSGQGSSKAFF
NA	TRBV5-1	TRBJ2-1	CASSLLQGAAEQFF
NA	TRBV6-5	TRBJ1-1	CASSYSTGQGNTEAFF
NA	TRBV11-2	TRBJ2-6	CASSLEVGPISGANVLTF
NA	TRBV24-1	TRBJ2-5	CATSDGLGGGQETQYF
medium-sized	TRBV6-5	TRBJ1-3	CASSYSKRGHGNTIYF
NA	TRBV6-5	TRBJ1-4	CASSELGEKLFF
NA	TRBV20-1	TRBJ1-6	CSARDSQSSYNSPLHF
medium-sized	TRBV6-1	TRBJ2-7	CASSLSRDGQYF
NA	TRBV20-1	TRBJ2-7	CSGADRAYEQYF
NA	TRBV6-1	TRBJ1-2	CASSKDNYGYTF
NA	TRBV5-6	TRBJ1-5	CASSSTGRGNQPQHF
NA	TRBV5-4	TRBJ2-3	CASSLRAPSRDTQYF
NA	TRBV4-2	TRBJ2-2	CASSQDTGGNTGELFF
medium-sized	TRBV20-1	TRBJ2-1	CSAYTSSGQSNEQFF
NA	TRBV6-2/TRBV6-3	TRBJ1-6	CASSPRDRWNNSPLHF
NA	TRBV10-3	TRBJ2-3	CAISEPTDTQYF
NA	TRBV20-1	TRBJ1-1	CSAGGQQNTEAFF
NA	TRBV24-1	TRBJ2-1	CATSAGLAGGPYNEQFF
NA	TRBV6-1	TRBJ1-5	CASSEMGQGRNQPQHF
medium-sized	TRBV19	TRBJ1-2	CASSIEGVGYGYTF
NA	TRBV19	TRBJ1-4	CASSIAGTGEEKLFF
NA	TRBV4-2	TRBJ1-3	CASSQDGTSGNTIYF
NA	TRBV12-3/TRBV12-4	TRBJ1-3	CASSLPGVGNTIYF
NA	TRBV6-1	TRBJ1-2	CASSERTGGTYGYTF
NA	TRBV19	TRBJ2-3	CASSRGDLTDTQYF
NA	TRBV6-5	TRBJ1-1	CASSEVHGIGGRNTEAFF
medium-sized	TRBV29-1	TRBJ1-1	CSAAGTGEGIEAFF
medium-sized	TRBV7-2	TRBJ2-1	CASSSTSGRAKQFF